This is a list of T cell receptor beta chains from one sample in a study of regulatory T cells in long-lasting Graves disease. TCRdb re-analysed the multiplex PCR reads in MiXCR, keeping a single row per CDR3 protein. In the table there are 300,000 to 400,000 distinct CDR3 sequences, approximately 20% of which are singletons. Sequenced here: peripheral blood mononuclear cells (PBMCs), sampled at new diagnosis, from a patient treated with antithyroid drugs. The receptors stem from a female donor with Graves disease. Both conserved end residues are part of each CDR3. The order of the fields is V gene, clone size, J gene, D gene, CDR3 DNA, CDR3 protein. The D gene is left open where the match is weak. The size entry is marked missing in some rows and otherwise reads once, few, many or a size class.

V gene: TRBV7-9; clone size: .; J gene: TRBJ2-2; D gene: .; CDR3 DNA: TGTGCCAGCAGCCGCGAGAATAGCGAGTTCGGGGAGCTGTTTTTT; CDR3 protein: CASSRENSEFGELFF
V gene: TRBV25-1; clone size: few; J gene: TRBJ2-2; D gene: .; CDR3 DNA: TGTGCCAGCACCCTAGCCGCGAACACCGGGGAGCTGTTTTTT; CDR3 protein: CASTLAANTGELFF
V gene: TRBV27; clone size: .; J gene: TRBJ1-5; D gene: .; CDR3 DNA: TGTGCCAGCAGTTTATCCCTCCCTGGGTTCCAGCCCCAGCATTTT; CDR3 protein: CASSLSLPGFQPQHF
V gene: TRBV5-1; clone size: few; J gene: TRBJ2-7; D gene: .; CDR3 DNA: TGCGCCAGCAGGGAAATGGGGGTTGACGAGCAGTACTTC; CDR3 protein: CASREMGVDEQYF
V gene: TRBV24-1; clone size: .; J gene: TRBJ2-1; D gene: .; CDR3 DNA: TGTGCCACCAGTGATTGGGGGGAAAACAATGAGCAGTTCTTC; CDR3 protein: CATSDWGENNEQFF
V gene: TRBV7-8; clone size: .; J gene: TRBJ2-7; D gene: TRBD2; CDR3 DNA: TGTGCCAGCAGTCCCTCCCGACTAGCGGGAGTAATGAGCGAGCAGTACTTC; CDR3 protein: CASSPSRLAGVMSEQYF
V gene: TRBV27; clone size: many; J gene: TRBJ1-6; D gene: TRBD1; CDR3 DNA: TGTGCCAGTACCCGATTCTTTGACAGGGAGGGGGAGAATTCACCCCTCCACTTT; CDR3 protein: CASTRFFDREGENSPLHF
V gene: TRBV19; clone size: many; J gene: TRBJ1-5; D gene: TRBD1; CDR3 DNA: TGTGCCAGTAGTGACAGGGTCGGCCGGCCCCAGCATTTT; CDR3 protein: CASSDRVGRPQHF
V gene: TRBV14; clone size: many; J gene: TRBJ2-7; D gene: TRBD1; CDR3 DNA: TGTGCCAGCAGCCAGGGACAGCCACACGAGCAGTACTTC; CDR3 protein: CASSQGQPHEQYF
V gene: TRBV2; clone size: many; J gene: TRBJ2-7; D gene: TRBD2; CDR3 DNA: TGTGCCAGCAGTGTTCGACTAGCGGACGTAGACGAGCAGTACTTC; CDR3 protein: CASSVRLADVDEQYF
V gene: TRBV2; clone size: .; J gene: TRBJ2-5; D gene: TRBD1; CDR3 DNA: TGTGCCAGCAGTGGGACAGGGTCGCAAGAGACCCAGTACTTC; CDR3 protein: CASSGTGSQETQYF
V gene: TRBV11-2; clone size: many; J gene: TRBJ2-2; D gene: .; CDR3 DNA: TGTGCCAGCAGAGAGTACAAGGGGCGGTTCGGGGAGCTGTTTTTT; CDR3 protein: CASREYKGRFGELFF